The entry below describes one T cell receptor beta chain. Its target antigen remains unknown. No base qualities exist here, and no much larger clone lies one base off it. Samples from volunteer blood donors who had recovered from COVID-19 were contributed by a second Seattle source. Collaborating institutions collected whole blood in K2EDTA tubes following their own protocols. Collaborator samples were shipped for TCRbeta analysis as frozen whole blood, isolated PBMCs, or DNA extracted from either sample type. TCRbeta CDR3 regions were amplified from genomic DNA using the immunoSEQ Assay, a bias-controlled multiplex PCR. From the authors' description of their analysis: Nucleated cell counts per sample were estimated from amplification of reference gene primers within the assay. To quantify the absolute abundance of each unique TCRbeta CDR3 rearrangement, sequence reads were collapsed and filtered. For each sample, productive Simpson clonality was calculated as the square root of Simpson's diversity index across productive rearrangements. As stored in TCRdb, this immuneACCESS dataset retains in-frame rearrangements with V and J assigned. A fraction of the clones does not appear; measured against another copy, unresolved V genes explain less than half of the discrepancy, and the remainder lacks a known reason. D and trimming come from the DNA, and the V and J calls and clone size come from that table. The sample table lists roughly 200,000 clones, roughly nine tenths of them with a count of one. The ten top clones hold approximately 12% of the sample.

This entry comes from a study of blood T cell repertoires in COVID-19 (TCRdb year 2020). As for the study more broadly: Samples covering the acute and convalescent phases of COVID-19 were provided by collaborators in the United States, Italy and Spain. A de-identified subject ID, COVID-19 status, age in years and sex were almost always included in the sample metadata. The prospective study material was composed of cDNA or gDNA derived from T cells, B-cell-depleted T cells, or PBMCs. The samples were drawn from the first 160 participants of the ongoing ImmuneRACE study and from 1,254 subjects provided by 6 global collaborators. Deeply sampled blood TCRbeta repertoires from subjects exposed to, actively infected with, or recovered from COVID-19 were included in the dataset. Where available, HLA class I and class II types were taken from metadata supplied by the sample provider and were not determined by assay-based typing. The repertoires were released in a freely available public database intended as a resource for research on the immune response to SARS-CoV-2.

The study at large found these results: Clinical and demographic metadata were provided uncurated, with the amount varying by source and participant.

The sequence was obtained from a woman under 30 who had recovered from COVID-19. The material sequenced was peripheral blood.

DNA sequence: TGTGCCAGCAGCGTCTCCGGGACTAGCGAAAACAATGAGCAGTTCTTC. Protein translation: CASSVSGTSENNEQFF. The rearranged chain carries TRBV9 and TRBJ2-1; 10 bases in between match TRBD2. V and J are trimmed by 2 bases and 5 bases, and the gene matches miss 7 bases of the junction. The CDR3 runs 16 residues from the cysteine to the phenylalanine. Only the CDR3 part of the read is kept: 48 bases, read in frame from the first base. Reading the germline V gene gives CDR1 SGDLS and CDR2 YYNGEE.